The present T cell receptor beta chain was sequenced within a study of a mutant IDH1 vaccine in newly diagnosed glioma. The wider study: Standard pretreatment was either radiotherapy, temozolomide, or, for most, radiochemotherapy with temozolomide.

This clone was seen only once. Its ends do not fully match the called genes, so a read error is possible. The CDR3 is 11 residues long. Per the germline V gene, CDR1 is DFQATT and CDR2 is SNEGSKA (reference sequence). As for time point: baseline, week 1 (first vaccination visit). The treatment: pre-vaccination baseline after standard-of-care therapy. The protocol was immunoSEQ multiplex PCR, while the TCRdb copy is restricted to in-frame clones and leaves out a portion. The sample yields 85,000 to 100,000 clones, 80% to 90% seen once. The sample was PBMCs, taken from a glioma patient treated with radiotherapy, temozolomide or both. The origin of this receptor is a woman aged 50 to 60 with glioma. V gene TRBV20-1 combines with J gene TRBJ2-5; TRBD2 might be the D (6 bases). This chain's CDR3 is CSARGTVEGHF. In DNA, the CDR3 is TGCAGTGCTAGAGGTACCGTGGAGGGGCACTTC.